Reported below is one TCR beta chain. The data derive from a study of blood T cells in healthy people across ages. Trimming shortened V by 3 bases and J by 4 bases, and 14 bases separated the two germline ends. The CDR3 covers 14 residues. Germline CDR1 reads DFQATT; CDR2 reads SNEGSKA (reference sequence). A second PCR of 7 to 11 cycles used a sample-barcoded 5' primer and a J-beta primer mix. TCRdb analysed the 5' RACE reads with MiXCR anew, one entry per CDR3 protein. This table holds over a million distinct CDR3 sequences, approximately 26% found once. The data were also submitted as part of a second study, on T cells of mothers and their children.

The source of this sequence is a girl aged 2-10 years in good health. Sequenced input: blood. The rearrangement joins TRBV20-1 to TRBJ2-3, with D maybe TRBD1 (5 bases). The CDR3 DNA sequence: TGCAGTGCTAGTCCCAGGGTAAATTCAGATACGCAGTATTTT. Protein sequence: CSASPRVNSDTQYF.